This T cell receptor (beta chain) was captured in a study of T cells in Graves' hyperthyroidism and ophthalmopathy. The source material, RNA transcripts, was used to amplify TCR beta CDR3 regions. The primer set for the first-round RT-PCR of the TCR CDR3 was HTBI. TCRdb re-called the multiplex PCR reads with MiXCR, one entry per CDR3 protein. The sample includes around 690,000 distinct CDR3 sequences, 15% to 20% seen only once; the top ten take around a sixth. The sample holds a few counts of this clonotype. No progression to ophthalmopathy during 18 months of follow-up defined stable disease. The hyperthyroidism was newly diagnosed and had lasted under 2 months; the patients were aged 18 to 65. There are 16 residues in the CDR3. The V and J ends lost 3 bases and 5 bases respectively, with 21 bases between them. The germline V gene has CDR1 SGHRS and CDR2 YFSETQ.

The clonotype comes from a man aged 50 to 60 with Graves' hyperthyroidism. V and J are TRBV5-1 and TRBJ2-7; a possible D gene is TRBD1 (6 bases). Source material: blood. CDR3 in DNA: TGCGCCAGCAGCTCGGCAGGGGCCCCGTGGGACCACGAGCAGTACTTC. This codes for CASSSAGAPWDHEQYF.